The 2 T cell receptor beta chains in this list originate from one sample, sequenced in a study of T cells in Graves' hyperthyroidism and ophthalmopathy (dated by TCRdb to the late 2010s). The library came from multiplex PCR. The data were produced on an Illumina HiSeq 2000. The TCR beta CDR3 regions were amplified from RNA transcripts. The first round of RT-PCR for the TCR CDR3 was performed with the HTBI primer set and the Qiagen OneStep RT-PCR kit. TCRdb reanalyzed the raw reads on its own, using fastp at Q25 for trimming and MiXCR for clone calling, and kept in-frame beta chains. When rows share a CDR3 protein, they turn into one entry using the most common DNA and genes. The sample table holds fewer than 500,000 distinct CDR3 sequences, of which roughly 13% were seen once. Clones ranked in the top ten supply less than 25% of the sample. Sequenced input: blood. Source of these receptors: a man younger than 40 with Graves' hyperthyroidism that later progressed to Graves' ophthalmopathy.

Only a few counts were recorded for this clonotype. The chain is built from TRBV9 and TRBJ2-5; TRBD2 aligns across 11 bases. The CDR3 sequence is 16 residues long. After removal of 0 bases from V and 4 bases from J, the junction contained 5 bases not matched to a gene. From germline, CDR1 is SGDLS and CDR2 YYNGEE. Here the CDR3 DNA reads TGTGCCAGCAGCGTAGGTAGCGGGGGGGCGCTAGAGACCCAGTACTTC. Amino acid sequence: CASSVGSGGALETQYF.

Many counts were recorded for this clonotype. This chain uses TRBV20-1 with TRBJ1-2; D perhaps matches TRBD1 (5 bases). With 1 base removed from V and 0 bases from J, the gap between germline ends came to 12 bases. The CDR3 runs to 15 residues. Germline values: CDR1 DFQATT, CDR2 SNEGSKA (reference sequence). DNA for the CDR3: TGCAGTGCTAGAGGGTCGGGGGAATCTAACTATGGCTACACCTTC. Translated: CSARGSGESNYGYTF.